The rows below give T cell receptor beta chains drawn from one sample of a study of regulatory T cells in long-lasting Graves disease. TCRdb redid the calling of the multiplex PCR reads with MiXCR, one entry per CDR3 protein. This table has 450,000 or so distinct CDR3 sequences, around 21% appearing once. The sequencing here drew on peripheral blood mononuclear cells (PBMCs), taken when the disease was refractory, from a patient treated with antithyroid drugs. The origin of the receptors is a female donor with Graves disease. CDR3s include the opening cysteine and the closing phenylalanine or tryptophan. Each record gives: clone size, V gene, D gene, J gene, CDR3 protein, CDR3 DNA. A D gene is named only where the DNA matches it firmly. Not every row has a clone size; where given, it reads once, few, many or a size class.

abundance: NA
v_gene: TRBV6-1
d_gene: NA
j_gene: TRBJ2-5
CDR3aa: CASSPIGSIQETQYF
CDR3nt: TGTGCCAGTAGCCCGATAGGTAGTATACAAGAGACCCAGTACTTC

abundance: NA
v_gene: TRBV28
d_gene: NA
j_gene: TRBJ1-5
CDR3aa: CASSSAGGLGNQPQHF
CDR3nt: TGTGCCAGCAGTTCGGCGGGGGGTCTTGGCAATCAGCCCCAGCATTTT

abundance: many
v_gene: TRBV2
d_gene: NA
j_gene: TRBJ1-2
CDR3aa: CASSRGEDYGYTF
CDR3nt: TGTGCCAGCTCCAGGGGAGAGGACTATGGCTACACCTTC

abundance: few
v_gene: TRBV5-1
d_gene: NA
j_gene: TRBJ1-2
CDR3aa: CASSPNRVAHGYTF
CDR3nt: TGCGCCAGCAGCCCAAACAGGGTTGCGCATGGCTACACCTTC

abundance: NA
v_gene: TRBV9
d_gene: TRBD1
j_gene: TRBJ2-7
CDR3aa: CASSSGGTGGSYEQYF
CDR3nt: TGTGCCAGCAGCTCAGGGGGGACAGGGGGCTCCTACGAGCAGTACTTC

abundance: many
v_gene: TRBV7-9
d_gene: NA
j_gene: TRBJ2-7
CDR3aa: CASSFAGQNYEQYF
CDR3nt: TGTGCCAGCAGCTTCGCCGGACAGAACTACGAGCAGTACTTC

abundance: few
v_gene: TRBV5-6
d_gene: NA
j_gene: TRBJ1-5
CDR3aa: CASSLAARGNQPQHF
CDR3nt: TGTGCCAGCAGCTTGGCCGCCCGCGGCAATCAGCCCCAGCATTTT

abundance: few
v_gene: TRBV30
d_gene: NA
j_gene: TRBJ1-4
CDR3aa: CAWTPGSEKLFF
CDR3nt: TGTGCCTGGACCCCGGGGAGTGAAAAACTGTTTTTT

abundance: NA
v_gene: TRBV28
d_gene: NA
j_gene: TRBJ1-5
CDR3aa: CASSNSYSNQPQHF
CDR3nt: TGTGCCAGCAGCAACAGTTATAGCAATCAGCCCCAGCATTTT

abundance: few
v_gene: TRBV20-1
d_gene: NA
j_gene: TRBJ2-7
CDR3aa: CSVTSESGHEQYF
CDR3nt: TGCAGTGTTACGTCGGAATCGGGCCACGAGCAGTACTTC

abundance: NA
v_gene: TRBV18
d_gene: NA
j_gene: TRBJ2-3
CDR3aa: CASSPRAGDTQYF
CDR3nt: TGTGCCAGCTCACCAAGGGCGGGAGATACGCAGTATTTT

abundance: many
v_gene: TRBV5-1
d_gene: NA
j_gene: TRBJ2-4
CDR3aa: CASSLGAPAKNIQYF
CDR3nt: TGCGCCAGCAGCTTAGGGGCACCAGCCAAAAACATTCAGTACTTC

abundance: few
v_gene: TRBV5-1
d_gene: NA
j_gene: TRBJ2-1
CDR3aa: CASSLERPYNEQFF
CDR3nt: TGCGCCAGCAGCTTGGAACGGCCGTACAATGAGCAGTTCTTC

abundance: NA
v_gene: TRBV28
d_gene: NA
j_gene: TRBJ1-2
CDR3aa: CASSLVDAGRGHTF
CDR3nt: TGTGCCAGCAGTTTAGTCGACGCCGGTCGTGGCCACACCTTC

abundance: few
v_gene: TRBV24-1
d_gene: NA
j_gene: TRBJ2-7
CDR3aa: CATSSGSSGEQYF
CDR3nt: TGTGCCACCAGTTCCGGGAGCTCGGGGGAGCAGTACTTC

abundance: few
v_gene: TRBV6-2/TRBV6-3
d_gene: TRBD2
j_gene: TRBJ2-4
CDR3aa: CASLGGAGAVAKNIQYF
CDR3nt: TGTGCCAGCCTCGGGGGGGCGGGGGCCGTAGCCAAAAACATTCAGTACTTC

abundance: many
v_gene: TRBV30
d_gene: NA
j_gene: TRBJ2-6
CDR3aa: CAWSFRSGANVLTF
CDR3nt: TGTGCCTGGAGTTTTAGGTCTGGGGCCAACGTCCTGACTTTC

abundance: many
v_gene: TRBV28
d_gene: NA
j_gene: TRBJ1-5
CDR3aa: CASSSLSGNQPQHF
CDR3nt: TGTGCCAGCAGTTCTCTGAGTGGTAATCAGCCCCAGCATTTT

abundance: many
v_gene: TRBV28
d_gene: NA
j_gene: TRBJ2-7
CDR3aa: CASSSPSLRSYEQYF
CDR3nt: TGTGCCAGCAGTTCTCCTTCACTTCGGTCCTACGAGCAGTACTTC

abundance: many
v_gene: TRBV7-6
d_gene: NA
j_gene: TRBJ2-7
CDR3aa: CASSRQALHPDEQYF
CDR3nt: TGTGCCAGCAGCCGACAGGCCTTACACCCCGACGAGCAGTACTTC

abundance: few
v_gene: TRBV27
d_gene: NA
j_gene: TRBJ2-1
CDR3aa: CASSLQEYNEQFF
CDR3nt: TGTGCCAGCAGTTTACAAGAGTACAATGAGCAGTTCTTC

abundance: many
v_gene: TRBV12-3/TRBV12-4
d_gene: NA
j_gene: TRBJ1-1
CDR3aa: CASSLAGGLNTEAFF
CDR3nt: TGTGCCAGCAGTTTGGCTGGGGGCCTGAACACTGAAGCTTTCTTT

abundance: NA
v_gene: TRBV15
d_gene: NA
j_gene: TRBJ2-7
CDR3aa: CATSSRVLYEQYF
CDR3nt: TGTGCCACCAGCAGCAGGGTTCTCTACGAGCAGTACTTC

abundance: NA
v_gene: TRBV30
d_gene: TRBD1
j_gene: TRBJ1-1
CDR3aa: CAWTADRGLTTEAFF
CDR3nt: TGTGCCTGGACCGCGGACAGGGGGCTAACCACTGAAGCTTTCTTT

abundance: few
v_gene: TRBV30
d_gene: TRBD1
j_gene: TRBJ2-5
CDR3aa: CAWMMVGGEETQYF
CDR3nt: TGTGCCTGGATGATGGTAGGGGGCGAGGAGACCCAGTACTTC

abundance: NA
v_gene: TRBV4-1
d_gene: NA
j_gene: TRBJ1-6
CDR3aa: CASSQGPNNSPLHF
CDR3nt: TGCGCCAGCAGCCAAGGTCCGAATAATTCACCCCTCCACTTT

abundance: many
v_gene: TRBV3-1
d_gene: TRBD2
j_gene: TRBJ2-7
CDR3aa: CASSQVIGGSSYEQYF
CDR3nt: TGTGCCAGCAGCCAAGTCATCGGCGGGAGTTCCTACGAGCAGTACTTC

abundance: NA
v_gene: TRBV5-1
d_gene: TRBD1
j_gene: TRBJ2-7
CDR3aa: CASGLGTGAYEQYF
CDR3nt: TGCGCCAGCGGGCTCGGGACAGGGGCGTACGAGCAGTACTTC

abundance: many
v_gene: TRBV19
d_gene: NA
j_gene: TRBJ1-1
CDR3aa: CASSISTGATEAFF
CDR3nt: TGTGCCAGTAGTATATCTACCGGGGCGACTGAAGCTTTCTTT

abundance: many
v_gene: TRBV24-1
d_gene: NA
j_gene: TRBJ2-7
CDR3aa: CATSDSPDGLMADEQYF
CDR3nt: TGTGCCACCAGTGATTCGCCAGACGGACTAATGGCGGACGAGCAGTACTTC

abundance: NA
v_gene: TRBV7-3
d_gene: NA
j_gene: TRBJ2-2
CDR3aa: CASSFGTSPYTGELFF
CDR3nt: TGTGCCAGCAGCTTCGGGACTTCTCCCTACACCGGGGAGCTGTTTTTT

abundance: many
v_gene: TRBV29-1
d_gene: NA
j_gene: TRBJ2-7
CDR3aa: CSVLMSGNSYEQYF
CDR3nt: TGCAGCGTTCTAATGAGTGGGAACTCCTACGAGCAGTACTTC

abundance: few
v_gene: TRBV10-3
d_gene: NA
j_gene: TRBJ2-5
CDR3aa: CAISGTAQETQYF
CDR3nt: TGTGCCATCAGTGGGACAGCTCAAGAGACCCAGTACTTC

abundance: few
v_gene: TRBV7-7
d_gene: TRBD1
j_gene: TRBJ2-1
CDR3aa: CASSLAQGASSEQFF
CDR3nt: TGTGCTAGCAGCTTAGCACAGGGGGCGTCATCTGAGCAGTTCTTC

abundance: many
v_gene: TRBV20-1
d_gene: NA
j_gene: TRBJ1-1
CDR3aa: CSARDPATGDTEAFF
CDR3nt: TGCAGTGCTAGAGATCCAGCAACTGGGGACACTGAAGCTTTCTTT

abundance: NA
v_gene: TRBV29-1
d_gene: TRBD1
j_gene: TRBJ1-2
CDR3aa: CSVRGGGGYTF
CDR3nt: TGCAGCGTTCGAGGGGGCGGGGGCTACACCTTC

abundance: NA
v_gene: TRBV7-6
d_gene: TRBD2
j_gene: TRBJ2-5
CDR3aa: CASRILREQETQYF
CDR3nt: TGTGCCAGCAGGATATTGCGGGAGCAAGAGACCCAGTACTTC

abundance: NA
v_gene: TRBV4-3
d_gene: TRBD2
j_gene: TRBJ2-7
CDR3aa: CASSYIAGLPSYGQYF
CDR3nt: TGCGCCAGCAGCTACATAGCGGGCCTTCCCTCCTACGGGCAGTACTTC

abundance: few
v_gene: TRBV4-1
d_gene: TRBD2
j_gene: TRBJ2-5
CDR3aa: CASSRGLAGGLETQYF
CDR3nt: TGCGCCAGCAGCCGGGGACTAGCGGGAGGGCTGGAGACCCAGTACTTC

abundance: few
v_gene: TRBV6-2/TRBV6-3
d_gene: TRBD2
j_gene: TRBJ2-4
CDR3aa: CASSPRGGRKENIQYF
CDR3nt: TGTGCCAGCAGTCCCCGGGGGGGAAGGAAGGAAAACATTCAGTACTTC

abundance: few
v_gene: TRBV30
d_gene: NA
j_gene: TRBJ1-1
CDR3aa: CAWSVDWGKTEAFF
CDR3nt: TGTGCCTGGAGTGTAGATTGGGGGAAGACTGAAGCTTTCTTT

abundance: many
v_gene: TRBV30
d_gene: NA
j_gene: TRBJ2-4
CDR3aa: CAWRGRGRDIQYF
CDR3nt: TGTGCCTGGAGAGGCAGGGGGAGGGACATTCAGTACTTC

abundance: many
v_gene: TRBV28
d_gene: NA
j_gene: TRBJ2-7
CDR3aa: CASSSSRDTGSYEQYF
CDR3nt: TGTGCCAGCAGTTCCTCAAGGGACACCGGCTCCTACGAGCAGTACTTC

abundance: many
v_gene: TRBV28
d_gene: NA
j_gene: TRBJ2-5
CDR3aa: CASSLSQGGSGETQYF
CDR3nt: TGTGCCAGCAGTCTAAGCCAGGGGGGTTCAGGGGAGACCCAGTACTTC

abundance: NA
v_gene: TRBV30
d_gene: TRBD1
j_gene: TRBJ1-2
CDR3aa: CAWSGDRTAANYGYTF
CDR3nt: TGTGCCTGGAGTGGGGACAGAACCGCTGCTAACTATGGCTACACCTTC